Listed below are T cell receptor beta chains from one sample, sequenced in a study of blood T cell repertoires in COVID-19. Method: immunoSEQ multiplex PCR; TCRdb's copy keeps in-frame clones and lacks some. The data show 250,000 to 300,000 clones, roughly 85% seen once. Sequencing input: peripheral blood. These receptors came from a woman between 70 and 85 years old with acute or convalescent COVID-19. Each CDR3 is given with its conserved first and last residue. The D gene is left open where the match is weak. Clone size is given for some rows only: seen once, a few or many times, or a class if the clone is expanded.

J | length | D | V | size | DNA | CDR3
TRBJ2-7 | 15 | NA | TRBV2 | few | TGTGCCAGCAGTGAACATGTCGCAGGGGTGGACGAGCAGTACTTC | CASSEHVAGVDEQYF
TRBJ2-3 | 11 | NA | TRBV19 | NA | TGTGCCAGTAGTATCGGAGATACGCAGTATTTT | CASSIGDTQYF
TRBJ2-2 | 16 | NA | TRBV7-3 | NA | TGTGCCAGCAGCTTAGTCGGGGCGCGGGGCACCGGGGAGCTGTTTTTT | CASSLVGARGTGELFF
TRBJ2-5 | 14 | NA | TRBV4-2 | NA | TGTGCCAGCAGCCAAAATAGCCTAGCTGAGACCCAGTACTTC | CASSQNSLAETQYF
TRBJ1-2 | 15 | NA | TRBV6-1 | NA | TGTGCCAGCAGTGATCCGGCGGGGACTAATTATGGCTACACCTTC | CASSDPAGTNYGYTF
TRBJ2-2 | 15 | NA | TRBV2 | NA | TGTGCCAGCAGTGAAGCGCTTCCGGGGAACGGGGAGCTGTTTTTT | CASSEALPGNGELFF
TRBJ1-1 | 13 | NA | TRBV12-3/TRBV12-4 | NA | TGTGCCAGCAGTTTCCAGGGAGGGACTGAAGCTTTCTTT | CASSFQGGTEAFF
TRBJ2-5 | 16 | TRBD2 | TRBV3-1/TRBV3-2 | NA | TGTGCCAGCAGCCCACGAGGCGGGGGGATTCAAGAGACCCAGTACTTC | CASSPRGGGIQETQYF
TRBJ2-7 | 13 | NA | TRBV3-1/TRBV3-2 | NA | TGTGCCAGCAGCGTGGGGGGTTCGGGCGAGCAGTACTTC | CASSVGGSGEQYF
TRBJ1-4 | 11 | NA | TRBV20-1 | many | TGCAGTGCTAGGGGCCCTGAAAAACTGTTTTTT | CSARGPEKLFF
TRBJ1-2 | 14 | NA | TRBV2 | NA | TGTGCCAGCAGTGAGAACCAGGGCTGGGGCGGCTACACCTTC | CASSENQGWGGYTF
TRBJ1-2 | 13 | TRBD1 | TRBV5-6 | NA | TGTGCCAGCAGTCGGGACAGGCTCGATGGCTACACCTTC | CASSRDRLDGYTF
TRBJ2-3 | 16 | TRBD2 | TRBV6-1 | NA | TGTGCCAGCAGTGTCCGGACTAGCAGCGTGAGAGATACGCAGTATTTT | CASSVRTSSVRDTQYF